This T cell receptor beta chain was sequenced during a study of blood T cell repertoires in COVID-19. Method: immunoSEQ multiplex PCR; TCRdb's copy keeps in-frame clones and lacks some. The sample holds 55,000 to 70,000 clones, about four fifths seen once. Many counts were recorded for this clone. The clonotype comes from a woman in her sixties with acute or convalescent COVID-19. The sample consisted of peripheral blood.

CDR3 nucleotide sequence: TGTGCCAGCAGGAATTCACAGGGCCTCTATGGCTACACCTTC. Translated, it gives CASRNSQGLYGYTF. The chain joins TRBV7-9 to TRBJ1-2; the D gene is possibly TRBD1 (6 bases). CDR1 SEHNR and CDR2 FQNEAQ come from the germline V gene (reference sequence). The CDR3 length is 14 residues. With 6 bases removed from V and 4 bases from J, the gap between germline ends came to 15 bases.